These 8 T cell receptor beta chains were all obtained from the same sample, sequenced in a study of PD-1 blockade in mismatch repair-deficient tumors. Method: immunoSEQ multiplex PCR; TCRdb's copy keeps in-frame clones and lacks some. The sample has about 79,000 clones, roughly 80% seen once. Sequencing was performed on peripheral blood, taken 44 weeks after starting pembrolizumab. The source is an adult with mismatch repair-deficient cancer.

This sequence joins TRBV9 and TRBJ2-2, with D possibly matching TRBD2 (5 bases). The V gene's germline CDR1 is SGDLS and CDR2 YYNGEE. CDR3 length: 15 amino acids. Trimming shortened V by 2 bases and J by 0 bases, and 8 bases separated the two germline ends. The CDR3 region is CASSVRGPNTGELFF. For the CDR3, the DNA is TGTGCCAGCAGCGTCCGGGGTCCGAACACCGGGGAGCTGTTTTTT.

The chain combines TRBV11-3 with TRBJ2-7, with TRBD2 as a possible D gene (5 bases). CDR1 and CDR2 from the germline V gene are SGHNT and YENEEA. V shed 7 bases and J shed 5 bases, with 15 bases lying between them. The CDR3 contains 13 residues. CDR3 loop: CASTIGPGNEQYF. CDR3 bases: TGTGCCAGCACCATCGGGCCGGGAAACGAGCAGTACTTC. Supplemented by reference TRBV11-3 and TRBJ2-7, the full variable domain reads EAGVVQSPRYKIIEKKQPVAFWCNPISGHNTLYWYLQNLGQGPELLIRYENEEAVDDSQLPKDRFSAERLKGVDSTLKIQPAELGDSAVYLCASTIGPGNEQYFGPGTRLTVT.

The chain recombines TRBV11-3 with TRBJ2-3, with D possibly matching TRBD1 (5 bases). The germline V gene has CDR1 SGHNT and CDR2 YENEEA. Trimming pared 5 bases from V and 0 bases from J, leaving 18 bases between. This CDR3 region has 17 residues. CDR3 sequence (DNA): TGTGCCAGCAGCCCCGGAGACAGACGTCCTAGCACAGATACGCAGTATTTT. Translation gives CASSPGDRRPSTDTQYF.

This chain joins TRBV6-5 and TRBJ2-5; 7 bases match TRBD2. Germline V gene sequence: CDR1 MNHEY, CDR2 SVGAGI. The CDR3 contains 12 residues. After removal of 6 bases from V and 4 bases from J, the junction contained 2 bases not matched to a gene. The CDR3 protein is CASSPGGETQYF. The CDR3 nucleotides read TGTGCCAGCAGCCCGGGGGGAGAGACCCAGTACTTC.

The chain links TRBV7-9 to TRBJ2-7, with 7 positions matching TRBD2. J lost 7 bases, V lost 0 bases, and 12 bases had no gene match. Germline-derived CDR1 and CDR2 are SEHNR and FQNEAQ (reference sequence). The CDR3 totals 16 residues. CDR3 nucleotides: TGTGCCAGCAGCTTAGCCGGCGGGGGTGTGGTCGAAGAGCAGTACTTC. Translating gives CASSLAGGGVVEEQYF. Based on the CDR3 plus reference TRBV7-9 and TRBJ2-7, the full variable domain is DTGVSQNPRHKITKRGQNVTFRCDPISEHNRLYWYRQTLGQGPEFLTYFQNEAQLEKSRLLSDRFSAERPKGSFSTLEIQRTEQGDSAMYLCASSLAGGGVVEEQYFGPGTRLTVT.

The V call is TRBV11-2, the J call TRBJ2-3; unclear D gene. CDR1 SGHAT and CDR2 FQNNGV come from the germline V gene. Trimming shortened V by 2 bases and J by 2 bases, and 8 bases separated the two germline ends. The CDR3 spans 14 residues. The CDR3 DNA follows: TGTGCCAGCAGCTTAAGCTCAGACACAGATACGCAGTATTTT. Translating it yields CASSLSSDTDTQYF.

On this clone itself: At one end, the junction sequence differs from germline, possibly due to a read error. The chain is built from TRBV10-2 and TRBJ1-1, with a weak D call TRBD1 (5 bases). The CDR3 spans 16 residues. Germline V lookup: CDR1 WSHSY, CDR2 SAAADI. This chain's CDR3 is CASSRQPIDVNTEAFF. The CDR3 nucleotides read TGCGCCAGCAGCCGACAGCCAATAGACGTGAATACTGAAGCTTTCTTT.

In the case of this clone: Germline and junction disagree at one end, which may indicate a read error. The CDR3 DNA reads as TGTGCCAGCAGCACAAGGGAAACTGAAGCATTCTTT. Translated, it gives CASSTRETEAFF. The chain carries TRBV11-2 and TRBJ1-1, with D uncertain. The CDR3 runs 12 residues. Looked up from germline, CDR1 is SGHAT and CDR2 is FQNNGV.